This TCR beta chain was documented in a study of graft-versus-host responses after intestinal transplantation (dated by TCRdb to about 2021). Study-wide context: The transplants that recipients received were multivisceral, liver-intestinal, or isolated intestinal. All recipients received anti-thymocyte globulin induction followed by maintenance tacrolimus and steroids for roughly 3 years. After intestinal transplantation, graft-versus-host and host-versus-graft alloreactive T cell clones in the graft, circulation and bone marrow were tracked using bulk TCR-beta CDR3 sequencing. Alloreactive clones were identified by sequencing pre-transplant mixed lymphocyte reaction products and comparing them with unstimulated pre-transplant donor and recipient T cells. The cohort enrolled some 23 intestinal transplant recipients including one retransplant, and 3 patients lacking pretransplant specimens were excluded. A peak of at least 4% donor T cells among recipient peripheral blood mononuclear cells was the definition used for donor T cell macrochimerism. Rather than being sequenced by the commercial service, samples from a few later patients were sequenced in-house on an Illumina MiSeq and processed with MiXCR. Beyond this particular receptor, the publication reports: GvH clones were found in recipient bone marrow, and some of the GvH clones appeared earlier in ileal mucosa or blood, which is consistent with an intestinal mucosal origin. Patients with donor T cell macrochimerism had high GvH to HvG T cell clonal ratios in their allografts. Peak levels of circulating GvH clones were associated with declines in HvG clones early after transplant. Conclusions were limited by the relatively low number and heterogeneity of intestinal transplant patients.

Library creation used the immunoSEQ multiplex PCR assay. Adaptive Biotechnologies carried out high-throughput TCR-beta CDR3 sequencing of genomic DNA for most patients. Under the source paper's analysis protocol: TCR sequencing data for roughly 18 patients were retrieved from Adaptive's ImmunoSEQ software; a few other patients were processed with MiXCR and VDJtools. CDR3 nucleotide sequences shared between donor and recipient were removed because the origin of such sequences could not be assigned. Alloreactive clones required at least 2-fold expansion over unstimulated cells and minimum CFSE-low frequency of 0.002% (template counts) or 0.001% (read counts). Mappable clones were those detected in sequenced pre-transplant spleen, lymph node, or MLR CFSE-low populations of the donor or recipient. Cumulative frequency of alloreactive clones was calculated as a percentage of all sequences weighted by copy number. The source is immuneACCESS, and TCRdb retained only in-frame sequences with V and J called. Part of the clones is not carried over; for the studies checked, unresolved V genes explain less than half of this, and the remainder is unexplained. The D gene and trimming were derived from the DNA, and the V and J assignments and clone size from that table. The sample table lists 15,000 to 20,000 clones, approximately 70% of them with a count of one. The ten largest clones take up roughly 8% of the sample.

Reading the germline V gene (reference sequence) gives CDR1 LNHDA and CDR2 SQIVND. V ends up 7 bases short and J 6 bases short, with an unmatched junction base count of 11. From its cysteine to its phenylalanine, the CDR3 spans 14 amino acids. This entry keeps only the CDR3 DNA: 42 bases, framed from base 1. This clone has a handful of counts. Its antigen is not yet known. Base qualities are missing; no much larger clone stands one base away. Dithiothreitol, EDTA incubations and collagenase D digestion were used to isolate intraepithelial and lamina propria lymphocytes from graft specimens. Serial intestinal graft biopsy specimens collected up to 600 days after transplant underwent bulk TCR-beta sequencing.

The clonotype comes from a human patient who received an intestinal transplant, so some T cells may come from the graft donor. This material consisted of ileum tissue, taken 20 days after intestinal transplant. The V and J segments used are TRBV19 and TRBJ1-2, and TRBD1 aligns with 7 junction nucleotides. The CDR3 amino acid sequence is: CASTQLPTGDGYTF. Here is the DNA: TGTGCCAGTACCCAATTACCAACAGGGGATGGCTACACCTTC.